A selection of T cell receptor beta chains follows, all from one sample in a study of blood T cell repertoires in COVID-19. TCRdb's table, derived via immunoSEQ multiplex PCR, lists solely in-frame clones and lacks some. There are tens of thousands of clones in the sample; approximately 90% occur only once, and less than 2.5% lies in the top ten. The sequencing sample was made of peripheral blood. These TCRs come from a human donor with active COVID-19. The donor label of this sample is uncertain. Both conserved end residues are part of each CDR3. A D gene is named only where the DNA matches it firmly. Clone sizes are given selectively: once, few, many, or a class where the clone is expanded.

clone size	V gene	J gene	D gene	CDR3 protein	CDR3 DNA
.	TRBV28	TRBJ1-1	.	CASTRGGAETEAFF	TGTGCCAGCACCCGAGGGGGGGCGGAAACTGAAGCTTTCTTT
.	TRBV7-2	TRBJ1-1	TRBD1	CASSPRGLSTEAFF	TGTGCCAGCAGTCCAAGGGGGCTTAGCACTGAAGCTTTCTTT
.	TRBV19	TRBJ2-2	.	CASSAGLNTGELFF	TGTGCCAGTAGTGCAGGGTTGAACACCGGGGAGCTGTTTTTT
.	TRBV27	TRBJ2-7	.	CASSFTPTGEQYF	TGTGCCAGCAGTTTCACACCAACGGGCGAGCAGTACTTC
.	TRBV19	TRBJ1-1	.	CASTITWEGTEAFF	TGTGCCAGTACCATAACCTGGGAGGGAACTGAAGCTTTCTTT
once	TRBV7-2	TRBJ2-2	.	CASSLGLQDFSRELFF	TGTGCCAGCAGCTTAGGTCTGCAGGACTTTTCCCGGGAGCTGTTTTTT
.	TRBV3-1/TRBV3-2	TRBJ1-1	.	CASSPYGTSTEAFF	TGTGCCAGCAGCCCATACGGGACAAGCACTGAAGCTTTCTTT
.	TRBV6-5	TRBJ2-7	TRBD1	CASSYSGQESYEQYF	TGTGCCAGCAGTTACTCTGGACAGGAATCCTACGAGCAGTACTTC
.	TRBV2	TRBJ2-7	.	CASSNQGSSYEQYF	TGTGCCAGCAGTAACCAGGGTAGCTCCTACGAGCAGTACTTC
.	TRBV5-5	TRBJ2-7	.	CASSFALGQLAEQYF	TGTGCCAGCAGCTTCGCCCTCGGACAGCTGGCCGAGCAGTACTTC
.	TRBV9	TRBJ2-3	TRBD2	CASSRLAGGITDTQYF	TGTGCCAGCAGCAGACTAGCGGGGGGAATCACAGATACGCAGTATTTT
.	TRBV7-6	TRBJ1-2	TRBD1	CASSSDRGANYGYTF	TGTGCCAGCAGCTCGGACAGGGGGGCAAACTATGGCTACACCTTC
once	TRBV11-2	TRBJ1-2	TRBD1	CASSLGGQGGLYGYTF	TGTGCCAGCAGCTTAGGTGGACAGGGAGGCCTCTATGGCTACACCTTC
.	TRBV6-2/TRBV6-3	TRBJ2-7	.	CASSRRSDYSYEQYF	TGTGCCAGCAGTCGGCGATCGGACTACTCCTACGAGCAGTACTTC
once	TRBV25-1	TRBJ2-3	.	CASSDLGQTDTQYF	TGTGCCAGCAGTGATTTAGGACAGACAGATACGCAGTATTTT
.	TRBV3-1/TRBV3-2	TRBJ2-1	TRBD2	CASSQTSGGEMEQFF	TGTGCCAGCAGCCAAACTAGCGGGGGGGAAATGGAGCAGTTCTTC
.	TRBV7-4	TRBJ1-5	.	CASSLDRVGTQPQHF	TGTGCCAGCAGCTTAGACAGGGTGGGAACTCAGCCCCAGCATTTT
.	TRBV6-6	TRBJ2-7	TRBD2	CASSYLQAGGQYEQYF	TGTGCCAGCAGTTACCTTCAAGCGGGGGGGCAATACGAGCAGTACTTC
.	TRBV19	TRBJ1-1	.	CASQRWNTEAFF	TGTGCCAGCCAACGGTGGAACACTGAAGCTTTCTTT
.	TRBV4-1	TRBJ1-2	.	CASSQVATETYGYTF	TGCGCCAGCAGCCAAGTCGCGACAGAGACCTATGGCTACACCTTC
.	TRBV2	TRBJ2-1	TRBD2	CASSELAGGNEQFF	TGTGCCAGCAGTGAGCTAGCCGGGGGGAATGAGCAGTTCTTC
.	TRBV29-1	TRBJ2-1	TRBD1	CSVESGQGRDNEQFF	TGCAGCGTTGAATCGGGACAGGGGAGGGACAATGAGCAGTTCTTC
.	TRBV7-2	TRBJ1-1	.	CASSLDSEDTEAFF	TGTGCCAGCAGCTTAGACAGTGAAGACACTGAAGCTTTCTTT
.	TRBV5-6	TRBJ1-2	.	CASSLAGPAGDRYGYTF	TGTGCCAGCAGCTTGGCCGGCCCAGCAGGGGATCGCTATGGCTACACCTTC
.	TRBV4-1	TRBJ1-3	TRBD1	CASSQDGTGALSFSGNTIYF	TGCGCCAGCAGCCAAGATGGTACAGGGGCTCTCAGTTTCTCTGGAAACACCATATATTTT
once	TRBV19	TRBJ2-1	TRBD1	CASSIQGAGEQFF	TGTGCCAGTAGTATTCAGGGGGCGGGAGAGCAGTTCTTC
.	TRBV19	TRBJ2-7	.	CASSIPGSGTYEQYF	TGTGCCAGTAGTATCCCAGGGTCCGGAACCTACGAGCAGTACTTC
.	TRBV6-2/TRBV6-3	TRBJ2-3	TRBD2	CASSLTSGWADTQYF	TGTGCCAGCAGCCTGACTAGCGGGTGGGCAGATACGCAGTATTTT
.	TRBV5-1	TRBJ2-7	TRBD1	CASSLEAGTGYDEQYF	TGCGCCAGCAGCTTGGAGGCCGGGACAGGGTATGACGAGCAGTACTTC
.	TRBV5-6	TRBJ1-5	TRBD1	CASSLREQGAQGNQPQHF	TGTGCCAGCAGCCTCCGGGAACAGGGGGCGCAGGGCAATCAGCCCCAGCATTTT
.	TRBV6-6	TRBJ2-7	.	CASSRNRERYEQYF	TGTGCCAGCAGCCGGAACAGGGAGAGGTACGAGCAGTACTTC
.	TRBV5-4	TRBJ2-7	TRBD1	CASSDRTGAYEQYF	TGTGCCAGCAGCGACCGGACAGGGGCCTACGAGCAGTACTTC
.	TRBV4-3	TRBJ2-6	TRBD1	CASSQTGAAPGANVLTF	TGCGCCAGCAGCCAGACAGGGGCGGCCCCTGGGGCCAACGTCCTGACTTTC
.	TRBV9	TRBJ2-7	TRBD1	CASGSDRGPYEQYF	TGTGCCAGCGGCAGTGACAGGGGACCCTACGAGCAGTACTTC
.	TRBV27	TRBJ2-3	.	CASSLGGSFTDTQYF	TGTGCCAGCAGTTTGGGAGGTTCATTCACAGATACGCAGTATTTT
once	TRBV11-2	TRBJ2-1	TRBD2	CASTQLRTSGNEQFF	TGTGCCAGCACCCAATTGCGAACTAGCGGTAATGAGCAGTTCTTC
.	TRBV21-1	TRBJ2-7	.	CASRGQGERNEQYF	TGTGCCAGCAGGGGACAAGGGGAAAGGAACGAGCAGTACTTC
.	TRBV5-4	TRBJ1-2	.	CASSLEAEDYGYTF	TGTGCCAGCAGCTTGGAGGCAGAGGACTATGGCTACACCTTC
.	TRBV7-6	TRBJ2-7	TRBD1	CASSPGTVPYEQYF	TGTGCCAGCAGCCCAGGGACAGTCCCCTACGAGCAGTACTTC
.	TRBV29-1	TRBJ2-2	.	CSVRGTVNTGELFF	TGCAGCGTCAGGGGGACTGTGAACACCGGGGAGCTGTTTTTT
.	TRBV6-5	TRBJ1-6	TRBD1	CASSSHRGSPLHF	TGTGCCAGCAGTTCTCACAGGGGTTCACCCCTCCACTTT
.	TRBV10-2	TRBJ2-3	.	CASSVDRSTDTQYF	TGCGCCAGCAGTGTGGACAGAAGCACAGATACGCAGTATTTT
.	TRBV6-5	TRBJ2-7	.	CASSVRLAGDYEQYF	TGTGCCAGCAGCGTTAGACTGGCAGGGGACTACGAGCAGTACTTC
once	TRBV5-8	TRBJ1-4	.	CASSQTATNEKLFF	TGTGCCAGCAGCCAGACAGCAACTAATGAAAAACTGTTTTTT
.	TRBV2	TRBJ2-1	TRBD2	CASSGMTSGGTINEQFF	TGTGCCAGCAGTGGGATGACTAGCGGGGGGACGATCAATGAGCAGTTCTTC
.	TRBV9	TRBJ2-1	.	CASSVGGPRNNEQFF	TGTGCCAGCAGCGTAGGTGGTCCCAGGAACAATGAGCAGTTCTTC
.	TRBV5-1	TRBJ1-4	.	CASSTLPTGTSEKLFF	TGCGCCAGCAGCACCCTCCCTACAGGGACCAGCGAAAAACTGTTTTTT
.	TRBV6-5	TRBJ2-7	TRBD1	CASSYSRDSGYEQYF	TGTGCCAGCAGTTATTCCCGGGACAGTGGTTACGAGCAGTACTTC
.	TRBV6-5	TRBJ2-1	.	CASRLPQDNEQFF	TGTGCCAGCAGATTACCACAGGACAATGAGCAGTTCTTC
few	TRBV5-4	TRBJ2-2	.	CASSLLASNTGELFF	TGTGCCAGCAGCTTACTAGCCTCGAACACCGGGGAGCTGTTTTTT
.	TRBV7-3	TRBJ2-2	TRBD2	CASSLYGTSGGAGELFF	TGTGCCAGCAGCTTATATGGGACTAGCGGGGGTGCCGGGGAGCTGTTTTTT
once	TRBV19	TRBJ2-7	TRBD2	CASSIEASGGYEQYF	TGTGCCAGTAGTATTGAGGCTAGCGGGGGTTACGAGCAGTACTTC
.	TRBV5-1	TRBJ1-2	.	CASSAGQSNYGYTF	TGCGCCAGCAGCGCTGGACAGAGTAACTATGGCTACACCTTC